This TCR beta chain was observed in a study of Graves' ophthalmopathy and Graves' hyperthyroidism. This clonotype was seen many times. The authors amplified TCR beta CDR3 regions, and they did so from RNA transcripts for repertoire sequencing. HTBI primers served in a first-round RT-PCR, which a second-round multiplex PCR followed. TCRdb processed the multiplex PCR reads anew with MiXCR; each CDR3 protein has one entry. The sample has around 1.1 million distinct CDR3 sequences; 35% to 40% are singletons. Sequences were obtained from peripheral blood or thyroid tissue (not recorded which). This clonotype originated in an adult man with Graves' hyperthyroidism.

CDR3 coding DNA: TGTGCCAGCAGCGTAGTTTCCGGAGGGGGAGAGACCCAGTACTTC. As protein: CASSVVSGGGETQYF. This chain joins TRBV9 and TRBJ2-5; D tentatively reads TRBD1 or TRBD2 (6 bases each). CDR1 is SGDLS, CDR2 YYNGEE, per germline. The CDR3 runs 15 residues. Trimming stripped 0 bases from V and 4 bases from J, with 13 bases between.